This TCR beta chain comes out of a study of shared clonotypes between healthy human individuals. From germline, CDR1 is ENHRY and CDR2 SYGVKD. V shed 3 bases and J shed 0 bases, with 9 bases lying between them. CDR3 length equals 14 residues. The donors, all of them Caucasian adults, lived in Nashville, Tennessee. About this clone: The antigen is not known.

Findings and limits, study-wide: Naive CD4 clonotypes overlapped across several donors at roughly 5%. Lower generation probabilities were found for non-shared clonotypes than for those shared by all four donors.

Method: immunoSEQ multiplex PCR; TCRdb's copy keeps in-frame clones and lacks some. In the table there are about 1 million clones, around 76% of which are singletons. This receptor was obtained from a man aged 18 to 29 in good health. Sequenced sample: memory CD4+ T cells sorted from blood. Subset specified: CD45RA-negative fraction. J is TRBJ2-7 and V is TRBV10-3, with D uncertain. The CDR3 loop reads CAISERADSYEQYF. CDR3 coding DNA: TGTGCCATCAGTGAAAGGGCGGACTCCTACGAGCAGTACTTC.